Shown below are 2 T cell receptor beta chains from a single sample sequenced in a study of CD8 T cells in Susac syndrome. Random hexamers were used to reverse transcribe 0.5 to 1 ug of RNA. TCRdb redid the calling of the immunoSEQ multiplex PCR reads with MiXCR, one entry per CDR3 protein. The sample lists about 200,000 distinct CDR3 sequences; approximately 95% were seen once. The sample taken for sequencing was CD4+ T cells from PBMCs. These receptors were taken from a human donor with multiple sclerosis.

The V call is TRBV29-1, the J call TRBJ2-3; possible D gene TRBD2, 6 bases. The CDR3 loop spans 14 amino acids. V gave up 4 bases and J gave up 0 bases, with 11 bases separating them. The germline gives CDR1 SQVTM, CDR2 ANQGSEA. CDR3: CSVGSGGSTDTQYF. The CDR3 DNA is TGCAGCGTTGGCTCCGGGGGTAGCACAGATACGCAGTATTTT.

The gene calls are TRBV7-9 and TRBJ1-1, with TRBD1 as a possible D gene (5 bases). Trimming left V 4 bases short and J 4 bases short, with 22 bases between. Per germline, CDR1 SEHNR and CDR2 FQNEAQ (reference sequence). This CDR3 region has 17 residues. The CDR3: CASSSYGAFQGGTEAFF. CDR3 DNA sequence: TGTGCCAGCAGCTCATACGGGGCCTTCCAGGGTGGCACTGAAGCTTTCTTT. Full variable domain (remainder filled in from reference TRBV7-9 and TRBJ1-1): DTGVSQNPRHKITKRGQNVTFRCDPISEHNRLYWYRQTLGQGPEFLTYFQNEAQLEKSRLLSDRFSAERPKGSFSTLEIQRTEQGDSAMYLCASSSYGAFQGGTEAFFGQGTRLTVV.